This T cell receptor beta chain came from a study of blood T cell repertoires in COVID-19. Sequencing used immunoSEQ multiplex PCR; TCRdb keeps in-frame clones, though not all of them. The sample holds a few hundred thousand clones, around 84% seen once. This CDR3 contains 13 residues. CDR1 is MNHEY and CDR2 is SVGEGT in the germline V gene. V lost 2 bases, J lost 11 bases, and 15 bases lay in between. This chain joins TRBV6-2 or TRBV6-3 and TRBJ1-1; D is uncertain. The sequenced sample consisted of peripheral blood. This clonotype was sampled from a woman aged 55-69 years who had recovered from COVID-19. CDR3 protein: CASSYERVDGAFF. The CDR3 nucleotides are TGTGCCAGCAGTTACGAGCGGGTCGATGGGGCTTTCTTT.